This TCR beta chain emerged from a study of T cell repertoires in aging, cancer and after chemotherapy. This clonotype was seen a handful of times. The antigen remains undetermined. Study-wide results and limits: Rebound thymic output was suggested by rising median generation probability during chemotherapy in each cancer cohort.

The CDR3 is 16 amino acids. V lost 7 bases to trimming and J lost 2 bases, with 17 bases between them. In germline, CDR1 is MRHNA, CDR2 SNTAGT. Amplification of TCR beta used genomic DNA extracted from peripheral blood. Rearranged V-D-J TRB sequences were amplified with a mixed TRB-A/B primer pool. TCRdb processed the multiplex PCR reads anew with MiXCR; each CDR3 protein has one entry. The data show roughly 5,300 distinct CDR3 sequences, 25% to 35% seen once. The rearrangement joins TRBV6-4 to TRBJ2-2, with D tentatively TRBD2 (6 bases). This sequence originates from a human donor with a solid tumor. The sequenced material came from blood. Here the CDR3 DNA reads TGTGCCAGCATTAACGAGGGCGGACTAAACACCGGGGAGCTGTTTTTT. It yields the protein CASINEGGLNTGELFF.